This is a list of T cell receptor beta chains from one sample in a study of cytomegalovirus exposure and HLA in healthy donors. Assay used: immunoSEQ multiplex PCR; TCRdb lists only in-frame clones, some missing. Altogether 160,000 or so clones are present, approximately 79% being singletons, with the ten largest covering around 4%. Specimen: PBMCs. These receptor sequences come from a man aged 40-49 years in good health and CMV-seronegative. Each CDR3 is given with its conserved first and last residue. Each record gives: V gene, clone size, D gene, J gene, CDR3 DNA, CDR3 protein. The D gene is left open where the match is weak. Size is omitted from some rows. Given values are once, few, many or a class for expanded clones.

v_gene: TRBV6-5; abundance: .; d_gene: TRBD1; j_gene: TRBJ1-1; CDR3nt: TGTGCCAGTGCCACAGGGGTCACTGAAGCTTTCTTT; CDR3aa: CASATGVTEAFF
v_gene: TRBV6-1; abundance: .; d_gene: .; j_gene: TRBJ1-1; CDR3nt: TGTGCCAACATTATTGAGGAACCTGAAGCTTTCTTT; CDR3aa: CANIIEEPEAFF
v_gene: TRBV11-2; abundance: .; d_gene: .; j_gene: TRBJ1-6; CDR3nt: TGTGCCAGCAGTCGGGACACGTCAAATTCACCCCTCCACTTT; CDR3aa: CASSRDTSNSPLHF
v_gene: TRBV12-5; abundance: .; d_gene: .; j_gene: TRBJ2-5; CDR3nt: TGTGCTAGTGGTTTGGGACAGTACCAAGAGACCCAGTACTTC; CDR3aa: CASGLGQYQETQYF
v_gene: TRBV30; abundance: .; d_gene: TRBD2; j_gene: TRBJ2-1; CDR3nt: TGTGCCGGGACTGGACTAGCGATTGAGTCTGAGCAGTTCTTC; CDR3aa: CAGTGLAIESEQFF
v_gene: TRBV7-9; abundance: .; d_gene: TRBD2; j_gene: TRBJ2-3; CDR3nt: TGTGCCAGCAGCCCCCGGGAGGATGCAGATACGCAGTATTTT; CDR3aa: CASSPREDADTQYF
v_gene: TRBV5-6; abundance: .; d_gene: TRBD2; j_gene: TRBJ2-5; CDR3nt: TGTGCCAGCAGCTCCAGACTAGCGGTTATACAAGAGACCCAGTACTTC; CDR3aa: CASSSRLAVIQETQYF
v_gene: TRBV6-5; abundance: .; d_gene: .; j_gene: TRBJ1-2; CDR3nt: TGTGCCAGCAGTTACAGCGCGGTAGGCTATGGCTACACCTTC; CDR3aa: CASSYSAVGYGYTF
v_gene: TRBV28; abundance: .; d_gene: .; j_gene: TRBJ1-5; CDR3nt: TGTGCCAGCAGTTCCTATAGCAATCAGCCCCAGCATTTT; CDR3aa: CASSSYSNQPQHF
v_gene: TRBV9; abundance: .; d_gene: TRBD2; j_gene: TRBJ2-3; CDR3nt: TGTGCCAGCAGCCCGAGCGGGGGCAGCTTTCATACGCAGTATTTT; CDR3aa: CASSPSGGSFHTQYF
v_gene: TRBV7-9; abundance: .; d_gene: TRBD1; j_gene: TRBJ1-2; CDR3nt: TGTGCCAGCAGCTCGGGACAGTTTTATGGCTACACCTTC; CDR3aa: CASSSGQFYGYTF
v_gene: TRBV9; abundance: .; d_gene: .; j_gene: TRBJ2-3; CDR3nt: TGTGCCAGCAGCCCTTTAGAACTGAAAAGTACGCAGTATTTT; CDR3aa: CASSPLELKSTQYF
v_gene: TRBV29-1; abundance: .; d_gene: TRBD2; j_gene: TRBJ2-2; CDR3nt: TGCAGCGTTTTGACTAGCGGGAACACCGGGGAGCTGTTTTTT; CDR3aa: CSVLTSGNTGELFF
v_gene: TRBV29-1; abundance: once; d_gene: .; j_gene: TRBJ1-1; CDR3nt: TGCAGTTACTTGACAGCGATGAACACTGAAGCTTTCTTT; CDR3aa: CSYLTAMNTEAFF
v_gene: TRBV9; abundance: .; d_gene: .; j_gene: TRBJ1-1; CDR3nt: TGTGCCAGCAGCGGATCCAGCGGGGGGGGCACTGAAGCTTTCTTT; CDR3aa: CASSGSSGGGTEAFF
v_gene: TRBV5-1; abundance: .; d_gene: TRBD2; j_gene: TRBJ2-7; CDR3nt: TGCGCCAGCAGCATCATACTAGCGGGGGGGCGCAACGAGCAGTACTTC; CDR3aa: CASSIILAGGRNEQYF
v_gene: TRBV5-4; abundance: few; d_gene: TRBD2; j_gene: TRBJ2-7; CDR3nt: TGTGCCAGCAGCTCGGAGCGGGGGGGCCTCTACGAGCAGTACTTC; CDR3aa: CASSSERGGLYEQYF
v_gene: TRBV5-1; abundance: .; d_gene: .; j_gene: TRBJ2-2; CDR3nt: TGCGCCAGCAGCAAACGGACAGATTACACCGGGGAGCTGTTTTTT; CDR3aa: CASSKRTDYTGELFF
v_gene: TRBV6-7; abundance: few; d_gene: .; j_gene: TRBJ1-2; CDR3nt: TGTGCCAGCAGTTACTCGGCACGCTATGGCTACACCTTC; CDR3aa: CASSYSARYGYTF
v_gene: TRBV11-2; abundance: .; d_gene: TRBD1; j_gene: TRBJ1-2; CDR3nt: TGTGCCAGCAGCTTAGGGGACAGGGCCTATGGCTACACCTTC; CDR3aa: CASSLGDRAYGYTF
v_gene: TRBV25-1; abundance: .; d_gene: .; j_gene: TRBJ1-6; CDR3nt: TGTGCCAGCAGTTCACAGGGTGCGGCCCCACCCCTCCACTTT; CDR3aa: CASSSQGAAPPLHF
v_gene: TRBV4-1; abundance: .; d_gene: TRBD1; j_gene: TRBJ2-1; CDR3nt: TGCGCCAGCAGCCCAAGGGCTAGGGGGCACAATGAGCAGTTCTTC; CDR3aa: CASSPRARGHNEQFF
v_gene: TRBV5-8; abundance: .; d_gene: TRBD1; j_gene: TRBJ1-6; CDR3nt: TGTGCCAGCAGCTCCGGACAGGGGGATAATTCACCCCTCCACTTT; CDR3aa: CASSSGQGDNSPLHF
v_gene: TRBV7-7; abundance: .; d_gene: TRBD1; j_gene: TRBJ2-5; CDR3nt: TGTGCTAGCAGCAAGGACAGGGGGGTGGAGACCCAGTACTTC; CDR3aa: CASSKDRGVETQYF
v_gene: TRBV10-3; abundance: few; d_gene: TRBD2; j_gene: TRBJ2-2; CDR3nt: TGTGCCATCAGTGTTGAGCGGGGGAACACCGGGGAGCTGTTTTTT; CDR3aa: CAISVERGNTGELFF
v_gene: TRBV4-3; abundance: .; d_gene: .; j_gene: TRBJ1-2; CDR3nt: TGCGCCAGCAGCCAGGGGACACGCTTCACCTTC; CDR3aa: CASSQGTRFTF
v_gene: TRBV5-1; abundance: .; d_gene: .; j_gene: TRBJ1-2; CDR3nt: TGCGCCAGCAGCTCCCCACAGGGAAGCTATGGCTACACCTTC; CDR3aa: CASSSPQGSYGYTF
v_gene: TRBV5-1; abundance: .; d_gene: TRBD1; j_gene: TRBJ1-2; CDR3nt: TGCGCCAGCAGCCCCCCTCCAAGACAGGGGAACTATGGCTACACCTTC; CDR3aa: CASSPPPRQGNYGYTF
v_gene: TRBV2; abundance: .; d_gene: .; j_gene: TRBJ2-3; CDR3nt: TGTGCCAGCAAAACAGGGAAAGATACGCAGTATTTT; CDR3aa: CASKTGKDTQYF
v_gene: TRBV2; abundance: once; d_gene: .; j_gene: TRBJ1-4; CDR3nt: TGTGCCAGCGAAAAGCCTAATGAAAAACTGTTTTTT; CDR3aa: CASEKPNEKLFF
v_gene: TRBV11-2; abundance: .; d_gene: .; j_gene: TRBJ1-1; CDR3nt: TGTGCCAGCAGCTTAGATTACACTGCCAGGGTTTCCGACACTGAAGCTTTCTTT; CDR3aa: CASSLDYTARVSDTEAFF
v_gene: TRBV13; abundance: .; d_gene: TRBD1; j_gene: TRBJ1-2; CDR3nt: TGTGCCAGCATCGAGAGGGGGCTCGGCTATGGCTACACCTTC; CDR3aa: CASIERGLGYGYTF
v_gene: TRBV13; abundance: .; d_gene: .; j_gene: TRBJ2-2; CDR3nt: TGTGCCAGCAGCTTGGCTAGGGGATCCCCCGGGGAGCTGTTTTTT; CDR3aa: CASSLARGSPGELFF
v_gene: TRBV6-1; abundance: .; d_gene: .; j_gene: TRBJ1-3; CDR3nt: TGTGCCACCCGACATATTGGAAACACCATATATTTT; CDR3aa: CATRHIGNTIYF
v_gene: TRBV5-4; abundance: .; d_gene: TRBD1; j_gene: TRBJ1-4; CDR3nt: TGTGCCAGCAGCTCGGGACAGGGGAGAAATGAAAAACTGTTTTTT; CDR3aa: CASSSGQGRNEKLFF